Presented here are 20 T cell receptor beta chains from one specimen sequenced in a study of blood T cell repertoires in COVID-19 (TCRdb year 2020). Library preparation used the immunoSEQ multiplex PCR assay. Sourced from immuneACCESS, this table was stored by TCRdb with only in-frame sequences that have V and J called. A share of the clones is absent; for the studies checked, an unresolved V gene accounts for under half, and the remainder has no known explanation. The sample records tens of thousands of clones, over 80% of which are singletons. The ten top clones hold around 19% of the sample. The specimen sequenced was peripheral blood. These receptors all stem from a human donor in a cohort sampled during active COVID-19.

The V and J genes are TRBV7-2 and TRBJ1-5, with TRBD1 as a possible D gene (5 bases). Germline V gene sequence: CDR1 SGHTA, CDR2 FQGNSA. V was shortened by 1 base and J by 9 bases, with 16 bases between the two germline ends. The CDR3 extends over 15 amino acids. Here the CDR3 reads CASSLEARVDRPQHF. For the CDR3, the DNA is TGTGCCAGCAGCTTAGAGGCCAGGGTGGATAGGCCCCAGCATTTT.

V is TRBV7-9 and J is TRBJ2-6; 7 bases line up with TRBD2. The trim removed 3 bases at V and 4 bases at J, leaving 3 bases unmatched. There are 15 residues in the CDR3. Germline-derived CDR1 and CDR2 are SEHNR and FQNEAQ (reference sequence). The CDR3 spells CASSLGGVGANVLTF. CDR3 coding DNA: TGTGCCAGCAGCTTGGGAGGGGTCGGGGCCAACGTCCTGACTTTC.

V is TRBV7-9 and J is TRBJ2-7, with TRBD2 identical over 9 bases. Germline-derived CDR1 and CDR2 are SEHNR and FQNEAQ (reference sequence). The CDR3 totals 16 residues. The J segment lost 6 bases and the V segment lost 5 bases, leaving 14 bases of the junction unmatched. As DNA, the CDR3 is TGTGCCAGCAGCCAGAACCGGGGGACTAGCTTAGCCGAGCAGTACTTC. It yields the protein CASSQNRGTSLAEQYF.

This clone has only a few counts. The chain has TRBV5-4 and TRBJ1-2; the D is unclear. Trimming left V 8 bases short and J 4 bases short, with 27 bases between. Germline CDR1 SGHNT, CDR2 YYREEE (reference sequence). CDR3 length: 17 residues. The CDR3 DNA is TGTGCCAGTTACTCAACAGAGGAGGTTTCTTTCTTCTATGGCTACACCTTC. It specifies CASYSTEEVSFFYGYTF. The variable domain in full, completed from reference TRBV5-4 and TRBJ1-2, reads ETGVTQSPTHLIKTRGQQVTLRCSSQSGHNTVSWYQQALGQGPQFIFQYYREEENGRGNFPPRFSGLQFPNYSSELNVNALELDDSALYLCASYSTEEVSFFYGYTFGSGTRLTVV.

The chain carries TRBV2 and TRBJ1-5, with a possible D match to TRBD1 (6 bases). Germline CDR1 reads SNHLY; CDR2 reads FYNNEI. The ends were cut back, 6 bases at V and 1 base at J, with 10 bases in the middle. This CDR3 region has 14 residues. The CDR3 nucleotides are TGTGCCAGCAGCTCCCAGGGGAGCAATCAGCCCCAGCATTTT. Protein: CASSSQGSNQPQHF.

CDR3 DNA sequence: TGTGCCAGCAGCCCTAGAGACCACAGGGGATACGGCTACACCTTC. It is translated as CASSPRDHRGYGYTF. V and J are TRBV3-1 (or the pseudogene TRBV3-2) and TRBJ1-2, with TRBD1 identical over 7 bases. CDR1 and CDR2 from the germline V gene are LGHDT and YNNKEL (reference sequence). J gave up 8 bases and V 4 bases, and 13 bases lay outside the gene matches. The CDR3 loop spans 15 amino acids.

This sequence joins TRBV5-1 and TRBJ1-3; a weak D match, TRBD1 (5 bases). Germline V gene sequence: CDR1 SGHRS, CDR2 YFSETQ. V lost 0 bases, J lost 4 bases, and 8 bases lay in between. This CDR3 spans 14 amino acids. CDR3 protein: CASSLEGRGNTIYF. CDR3 nucleotides: TGCGCCAGCAGCTTGGAGGGGCGAGGAAACACCATATATTTT.

The chain carries TRBV7-2 and TRBJ1-2; 8 bases are shared with TRBD1. The CDR3 runs 15 residues. With V trimmed by 4 bases and J by 4 bases, 8 bases remained unmatched. Germline V CDR1 and CDR2: SGHTA, FQGNSA. For the CDR3, the DNA is TGTGCCAGCAGCTCAAGACAGGGGCAACTCTATGGCTACACCTTC. This translates into CASSSRQGQLYGYTF.

This chain connects TRBV3-1 (or the pseudogene TRBV3-2) to TRBJ2-7; possibly TRBD2 for D (6 bases). The CDR3 contains 16 residues. Between the trimmed V and J ends, which lost 4 bases and 2 bases, there was a span of 18 bases. Germline-derived CDR1 and CDR2 are LGHDT and YNNKEL (reference sequence). The CDR3 nucleotides are TGTGCCAGCAGCCTCGGAGGGCGCGACGGGACCTACGAGCAGTACTTC. This encodes CASSLGGRDGTYEQYF.

The chain carries TRBV14 and TRBJ2-7; TRBD1 agrees at 7 bases. Germline V lookup: CDR1 SGHDN, CDR2 FVKESK. Trimming removed 4 bases from V and 3 bases from J; junction bases left unmatched: 12. The CDR3 is 16 amino acids. The CDR3 bases are TGTGCCAGCAGCCTACTGATGACAGGGACCCTCTACGAGCAGTACTTC. Translating gives CASSLLMTGTLYEQYF.

V and J are TRBV5-1 and TRBJ1-2; 11 bases line up with TRBD1. In germline, CDR1 is SGHRS, CDR2 YFSETQ. This CDR3 is 12 amino acids long. V was clipped by 5 bases and J by 14 bases; unmatched bases: 8. CDR3 amino acids: CASSGQGAAQTF. CDR3 nucleotide sequence: TGCGCCAGCAGTGGACAGGGGGCAGCTCAGACCTTC.

The gene calls are TRBV30 and TRBJ1-3, with D unresolved. Trimming took off 0 bases at V and 4 bases at J, with 4 bases between the two ends. Germline assignment: CDR1 GTSNPN and CDR2 SVGIG (reference sequence). The CDR3 consists of 12 residues. The CDR3 reads CAWSVPGNTIYF. In DNA form, the CDR3 reads TGTGCCTGGAGTGTCCCGGGAAACACCATATATTTT.

This chain uses TRBV5-5 with TRBJ2-7; tentatively, D is TRBD1 (6 bases). The CDR3 sequence is 14 residues long. V was clipped by 2 bases and J by 2 bases, with 11 bases between them. In germline, CDR1 is SGHKS, CDR2 YYEKEE (reference sequence). The chain's CDR3 is CASSFGQIAYEQYF. Written as DNA, the CDR3 is TGTGCCAGCAGCTTCGGACAGATTGCCTACGAGCAGTACTTC.

The gene calls are TRBV2 and TRBJ1-2; 8 bases agree with TRBD1. V shed 8 bases and J 3 bases; nucleotides not matched to a gene: 2. The CDR3 has 12 residues. Looked up from germline, CDR1 is SNHLY and CDR2 is FYNNEI. The CDR3 spells CASGQGDYGYTF. The CDR3 DNA sequence: TGTGCCAGCGGACAGGGAGACTATGGCTACACCTTC.

The CDR3 DNA follows: TGCAGCGTTGGGGCACTGAATCAGCCCCAGCATTTT. Its protein product is CSVGALNQPQHF. The chain carries TRBV29-1 and TRBJ1-5; D is unclear. The CDR3 contains 12 residues. Germline lookup yields CDR1 SQVTM and CDR2 ANQGSEA. Trimming left V 4 bases short and J 4 bases short, with 8 bases between.

The chain couples TRBV15 to TRBJ1-4; D is undetermined. V was cut by 1 base and J by 0 bases, with 6 bases left in between. This CDR3 is built from 15 residues. Germline V CDR1 and CDR2: LNHNV, YYDKDF (reference sequence). CDR3 residues: CATSRVGATNEKLFF. The CDR3 bases are TGTGCCACCAGCAGAGTCGGAGCAACTAATGAAAAACTGTTTTTT.

Here the CDR3 reads CASSLGQNSPLHF. DNA for the CDR3: TGCGCCAGCAGCTTGGGACAGAATTCACCCCTCCACTTT. The rearrangement joins TRBV5-1 to TRBJ1-6, with D possibly matching TRBD1 (5 bases). Trimming cost V 0 bases and J 7 bases, with 5 bases left between them. There are 13 residues in the CDR3. Germline V gene data show CDR1 as SGHRS and CDR2 as YFSETQ.

The V gene is TRBV7-9, the J gene TRBJ1-2; 7 bases map to TRBD1. The V gene end was trimmed by 5 bases and the J gene end by 4 bases; junction bases not matched to a gene: 4. CDR1 and CDR2 from the germline V gene are SEHNR and FQNEAQ (reference sequence). The CDR3 has 13 amino acids. The DNA of the CDR3 is TGTGCCAGCAGCACCCGACAGGGCTATGGCTACACCTTC. It specifies CASSTRQGYGYTF.

The J gene is TRBJ1-3, the V gene TRBV27; D is perhaps TRBD1 (6 bases). CDR1 and CDR2 from the germline V gene are MNHEY and SMNVEV (reference sequence). The V and J ends lost 5 bases and 3 bases respectively, with 14 bases between them. The CDR3 is 15 amino acids. The CDR3 DNA reads TGTGCCAGCAGTCCGCGACAGGCCCTTGGAAACACCATATATTTT. Translated, it gives CASSPRQALGNTIYF.

The J gene is TRBJ2-7, the V gene TRBV11-3, with D maybe TRBD2 (7 bases). The length of the CDR3 is 15 residues. In germline, CDR1 is SGHNT, CDR2 YENEEA. V was shortened by 5 bases and J by 2 bases, with 16 bases between the two germline ends. The CDR3 DNA reads TGTGCCAGCAGCCCGGGGGGACAACCTCCCTACGAGCAGTACTTC. As protein: CASSPGGQPPYEQYF.